The 22 T cell receptor beta chains reported below all come from one sample, sequenced in a study of T cell repertoires in cytomegalovirus infection. One entry per CDR3 protein results from TCRdb running MiXCR on the reads. The table lists roughly 230,000 distinct CDR3 sequences, approximately 22% of them singletons, with 15% to 20% in the top ten. Specimen: CD8+ T cells from PBMCs. All receptors derive from a human donor in good health (CMV status not recorded). Some clones in this sample may be carry-over from other donors' samples.

This clonotype was observed a single time. This rearrangement joins TRBV18 to TRBJ2-3; 8 bases agree with TRBD2. Per the germline V gene, CDR1 is KGHSH and CDR2 is LQKENI. This CDR3 is 15 amino acids long. V lost 2 bases and J lost 6; bases outside the gene matches: 7. The DNA of the CDR3 is TGTGCCAGCTCACCAGCCGGGGGGGCTGTGGATACGCAGTATTTT. Residues: CASSPAGGAVDTQYF.

This clonotype was recorded at least ten times. The V call is TRBV12-3 or TRBV12-4, the J call TRBJ2-3, with a tentative D call TRBD1 (6 bases). The CDR3 length is 14 residues. V lost 1 base and J 4 bases, leaving 9 bases between the germline ends. CDR3 amino acids: CASSLEGEADTQYF. For the CDR3, the DNA is TGTGCCAGCAGTTTAGAGGGGGAAGCAGATACGCAGTATTTT.

In this sample, this clonotype is medium-sized. The CDR3 spells CSARGGSTDTQYF. The CDR3 bases are TGCAGTGCCCGGGGGGGATCCACAGATACGCAGTATTTT. This chain connects TRBV20-1 to TRBJ2-3; 8 nucleotides match TRBD2. The germline V gene encodes CDR1 DFQATT and CDR2 SNEGSKA (reference sequence). After removal of 6 bases from V and 2 bases from J, the junction contained 4 bases not matched to a gene. CDR3 length equals 13 residues.

This clonotype was observed many times. The rearrangement joins TRBV27 to TRBJ2-1; D ambiguous. The CDR3 has 16 amino acids. V was cut by 2 bases and J by 0 bases, with 11 bases left in between. Germline V CDR1 and CDR2: MNHEY, SMNVEV (reference sequence). CDR3 sequence (DNA): TGTGCCAGCAGTTTAACAGCCTCAACCTCCTACAATGAGCAGTTCTTC. Translation: CASSLTASTSYNEQFF.

A word on this clonotype: The CDR3 does not end in the conserved phenylalanine or tryptophan, so this is likely a read error. J is TRBJ2-7 and V is TRBV12-3 or TRBV12-4, with D possibly being TRBD1 (6 bases). V was cut by 7 bases and J by 3 bases, with 13 bases left in between. This CDR3 contains 13 residues. The CDR3 DNA is TGTGCCAGCAACATAGGGGGTAGCTACGAGCAGTACTCC. It specifies CASNIGGSYEQYS.

The chain employs TRBV7-8 and TRBJ1-1, with a weak D call TRBD1 (5 bases). CDR1 and CDR2 (germline): SGHVS, FQNEAQ. CDR3 length: 14 residues. V was pared by 2 bases and J by 1 base, with 8 bases between. The CDR3 is CASSLIGGNTEAFF. The CDR3 coding sequence is TGTGCCAGCAGCTTAATCGGGGGGAACACTGAAGCTTTCTTT.

This clonotype was counted a few times. This rearrangement joins TRBV20-1 to TRBJ1-2; unclear D gene. The CDR3 extends over 14 amino acids. V gave up 0 bases and J gave up 4 bases, with 12 bases separating them. Per the germline V gene, CDR1 is DFQATT and CDR2 is SNEGSKA (reference sequence). This chain's CDR3 is CSARDYSFLYGYTF. CDR3 nucleotide sequence: TGCAGTGCTAGAGATTACAGCTTTCTCTATGGCTACACCTTC.

This chain uses TRBV29-1 with TRBJ1-1; D may be TRBD1 (6 bases). CDR1 is SQVTM, CDR2 ANQGSEA, per germline. Trimming took 0 bases from V and 0 from J, leaving 11 bases between them. The length of the CDR3 is 15 residues. CDR3 nucleotides: TGCAGCGTTGAAGATTTGGGGGGCATGAACACTGAAGCTTTCTTT. It codes for CSVEDLGGMNTEAFF.

This chain connects TRBV20-1 to TRBJ2-5, with D tentatively TRBD1 or TRBD2 (5 bases each). From germline, CDR1 is DFQATT and CDR2 SNEGSKA (reference sequence). V gave up 3 bases and J gave up 5 bases, with 19 bases separating them. This CDR3 has 15 residues. The CDR3 reads CSASILEGSWETQYF. In DNA, the CDR3 is TGCAGTGCTAGCATCTTAGAGGGGTCGTGGGAGACCCAGTACTTC.

This clonotype came up a few times. The gene calls are TRBV7-2 and TRBJ1-4; the D gene is possibly TRBD1 (5 bases). V was cut by 5 bases and J by 4 bases, with 17 bases left in between. Germline CDR1 reads SGHTA; CDR2 reads FQGNSA. The CDR3 extends over 16 amino acids. The CDR3 DNA sequence: TGTGCCAGCAGCCCCGCCCCAGGGTTTCTTAATGAAAAACTGTTTTTT. This gives the protein CASSPAPGFLNEKLFF.

This clonotype has just a few counts. A junction boundary mismatches the germline segment, possibly from a read error. This chain joins TRBV4-1 and TRBJ1-1, with D possibly TRBD1 on 5 matching bases. The CDR3 runs to 16 residues. Germline CDR1 MGHRA, CDR2 YSYEKL. CDR3 nucleotide sequence: TGCGCCAGCAGCCAAGATCCCGGGGGGGTGAAGACTGAAGCTTTCTTT. Residues: CASSQDPGGVKTEAFF.

This clonotype was recorded a few times. CDR3 in amino acids: CASSRRGGPVGTEAFF. CDR3 in DNA: TGTGCCAGCAGCCGGCGAGGTGGGCCGGTGGGCACTGAAGCTTTCTTT. The rearrangement links TRBV7-6 to TRBJ1-1; D remains ambiguous. Germline V lookup: CDR1 SGHVS, CDR2 FNYEAQ. The CDR3 totals 16 residues. V lost 5 bases and J lost 4, with 20 bases in between. Together with reference TRBV7-6 and TRBJ1-1, the CDR3 gives the full variable domain: GAGVSQSPRYKVTKRGQDVALRCDPISGHVSLYWYRQALGQGPEFLTYFNYEAQQDKSGLPNDRFSAERPEGSISTLTIQRTEQRDSAMYRCASSRRGGPVGTEAFFGQGTRLTVV.

V and J are TRBV9 and TRBJ1-1; TRBD1 might be the D (6 bases). Germline V gene data show CDR1 as SGDLS and CDR2 as YYNGEE. This CDR3 has 17 amino acids. V was shortened by 0 bases and J by 1 base, with 16 bases between the two germline ends. The CDR3 nucleotides read TGTGCCAGCAGCGTAGTCACGGGGGGCTGGGGGAACACTGAAGCTTTCTTT. This sequence encodes CASSVVTGGWGNTEAFF.

This clonotype was counted many times. The J gene is TRBJ2-7, the V gene TRBV7-2, with D possibly matching TRBD2 (6 bases). V was clipped by 1 base and J by 0 bases, with 16 bases between them. This CDR3 region has 17 residues. Germline CDR1 is SGHTA and CDR2 is FQGNSA. The CDR3 loop is CASSLDGGGSASYEQYF. The CDR3, as DNA: TGTGCCAGCAGCTTAGATGGTGGGGGGTCCGCCTCCTACGAGCAGTACTTC. The full variable domain, rest sourced from reference TRBV7-2 and TRBJ2-7, is GAGVSQSPSNKVTEKGKDVELRCDPISGHTALYWYRQSLGQGLEFLIYFQGNSAPDKSGLPSDRFSAERTGGSVSTLTIQRTQQEDSAVYLCASSLDGGGSASYEQYFGPGTRLTVT.

Turning to this clonotype: With a much larger clone just one base away, this may be a read error. The chain is built from TRBV7-8 and TRBJ1-3; tentatively, D is TRBD1 (5 bases). Germline V gene lookup returns CDR1 SGHVS and CDR2 FQNEAQ. This CDR3 has 18 amino acids. The CDR3 loop is CASSLGDNWGSTGNTVYF. Written as DNA, the CDR3 is TGTGCCAGCAGCTTAGGGGATAATTGGGGCTCTACGGGAAACACCGTATATTTT.

This clonotype was detected ten times or more. V and J are TRBV7-2 and TRBJ1-1, with D maybe TRBD1 (5 bases). CDR3 length equals 15 residues. The V and J ends lost 2 bases and 0 bases respectively, with 10 bases between them. Germline lookup yields CDR1 SGHTA and CDR2 FQGNSA. This chain's CDR3 is CASSLIKGMNTEAFF. In DNA form, the CDR3 reads TGTGCCAGCAGCTTAATCAAGGGGATGAACACTGAAGCTTTCTTT.

This clonotype showed up just a few times. The rearrangement uses TRBV20-1 and TRBJ1-4, with D perhaps TRBD1 (6 bases). CDR1 is DFQATT, CDR2 SNEGSKA, per germline (reference sequence). This CDR3 has 14 amino acids. V was clipped by 4 bases and J by 6 bases, with 15 bases between them. The chain's CDR3 is CSATFTGNDEKLFF. CDR3 bases: TGCAGTGCTACCTTCACAGGGAACGATGAAAAACTGTTTTTT.

V is TRBV15 and J is TRBJ2-7, with D perhaps TRBD2 (5 bases). With 5 bases removed from V and 7 bases from J, the gap between germline ends came to 12 bases. The V gene's germline CDR1 is LNHNV and CDR2 YYDKDF (reference sequence). The CDR3 is 12 residues long. The DNA of the CDR3 is TGTGCCACCAGCCCGACCCCGGGGGAGCAGTACTTC. Its protein product is CATSPTPGEQYF.

The chain uses TRBV2 and TRBJ1-3; the D is unclear. Germline lookup yields CDR1 SNHLY and CDR2 FYNNEI. The CDR3 sequence is 15 residues long. Trimming cost V 3 bases and J 0 bases, with 9 bases left between them. DNA of the CDR3: TGTGCCAGCAGTGAGTCCGGGTTCTCTGGAAACACCATATATTTT. This gives the protein CASSESGFSGNTIYF.

This clonotype occurred many times. V usage is TRBV7-2 and J usage is TRBJ2-2; TRBD1 agrees at 7 bases. Germline lookup yields CDR1 SGHTA and CDR2 FQGNSA. V gave up 4 bases and J gave up 0 bases; unmatched junction bases: 8. CDR3 length: 17 amino acids. In DNA, the CDR3 is TGTGCCAGCAGCTGGTCCTCCGGGACAGCGAACACCGGGGAGCTGTTTTTT. Its protein is CASSWSSGTANTGELFF. Together with reference TRBV7-2 and TRBJ2-2, the CDR3 gives the full variable domain: GAGVSQSPSNKVTEKGKDVELRCDPISGHTALYWYRQSLGQGLEFLIYFQGNSAPDKSGLPSDRFSAERTGGSVSTLTIQRTQQEDSAVYLCASSWSSGTANTGELFFGEGSRLTVL.

This clonotype was observed many times. This chain connects TRBV7-2 to TRBJ2-3; D is unresolved. The V end was cut by 4 bases, the J end by 5 bases, with 7 bases between. CDR3 length: 12 residues. The germline gives CDR1 SGHTA, CDR2 FQGNSA. The CDR3 reads CASSSPGDTQYF. CDR3 nucleotides: TGTGCCAGCAGCTCCCCAGGAGATACGCAGTATTTT. Full variable domain (rest looked up from reference TRBV7-2 and TRBJ2-3): GAGVSQSPSNKVTEKGKDVELRCDPISGHTALYWYRQSLGQGLEFLIYFQGNSAPDKSGLPSDRFSAERTGGSVSTLTIQRTQQEDSAVYLCASSSPGDTQYFGPGTRLTVL.

The J gene is TRBJ1-1, the V gene TRBV20-1; 9 bases fit TRBD1. V lost 0 bases to trimming and J lost 5 bases; unmatched junction nucleotides: 7. The CDR3 totals 15 residues. The germline V gene encodes CDR1 DFQATT and CDR2 SNEGSKA (reference sequence). In DNA form, the CDR3 reads TGCAGTGCTAGAGATCTGGAGACAGGGGGAACTGAAGCTTTCTTT. Amino acid sequence: CSARDLETGGTEAFF.